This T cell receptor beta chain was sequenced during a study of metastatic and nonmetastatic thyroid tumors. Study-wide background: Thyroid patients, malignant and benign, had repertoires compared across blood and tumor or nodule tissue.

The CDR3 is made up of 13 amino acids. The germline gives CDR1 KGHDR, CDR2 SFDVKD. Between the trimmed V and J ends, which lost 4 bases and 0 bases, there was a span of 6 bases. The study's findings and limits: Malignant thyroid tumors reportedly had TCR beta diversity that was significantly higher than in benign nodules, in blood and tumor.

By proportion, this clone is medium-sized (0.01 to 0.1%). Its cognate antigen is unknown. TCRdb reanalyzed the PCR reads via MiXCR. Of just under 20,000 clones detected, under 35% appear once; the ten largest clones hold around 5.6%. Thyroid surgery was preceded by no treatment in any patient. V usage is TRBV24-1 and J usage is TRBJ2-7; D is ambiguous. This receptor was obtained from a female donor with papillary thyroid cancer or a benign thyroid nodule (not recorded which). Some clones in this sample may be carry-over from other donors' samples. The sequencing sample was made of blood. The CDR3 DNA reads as TGTGCCACCAGTGACAAGAACTCCTACGAGCAGTACTTC. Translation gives CATSDKNSYEQYF.